Presented here are 7 T cell receptor beta chains from one specimen sequenced in a study of technical replicates of blood from a few donors. The table came from immunoSEQ multiplex PCR; TCRdb's copy has only in-frame clones and leaves some out. This sample carries about 82,000 clones, roughly 93% of them seen once, and the ten largest clones take under 0.5%. The sample was T cells isolated from PBMCs. These receptors were collected from a human donor in good health.

This rearrangement joins TRBV15 to TRBJ2-7; 7 positions agree with TRBD2. The CDR3 runs to 14 residues. After removal of 0 bases from V and 4 bases from J, the junction contained 3 bases not matched to a gene. Germline CDR1 reads LNHNV; CDR2 reads YYDKDF (reference sequence). The CDR3: CATSRDAAGYEQYF. Written as DNA, the CDR3 is TGTGCCACCAGCAGAGATGCAGCGGGGTACGAGCAGTACTTC.

The V and J genes are TRBV7-3 and TRBJ2-7, with TRBD1 as a possible D gene (5 bases). The germline V gene encodes CDR1 SGHTA and CDR2 FQGTGA. The length of the CDR3 is 13 residues. Trimming left V 1 base short and J 7 bases short, with 11 bases between. CDR3 sequence: CASSLNQGREQYF. The CDR3 DNA sequence: TGTGCCAGCAGCTTAAACCAGGGCCGGGAGCAGTACTTC.

The chain has TRBV4-1 and TRBJ1-1; 9 positions agree with TRBD1. In germline, CDR1 is MGHRA, CDR2 YSYEKL. The V gene end was trimmed by 3 bases and the J gene end by 6 bases; junction bases not matched to a gene: 8. This CDR3 contains 15 residues. This CDR3 is CASSHWGQGLAEAFF. The DNA for the CDR3 is TGCGCCAGCAGCCATTGGGGACAGGGATTAGCTGAAGCTTTCTTT.

The chain has TRBV5-1 and TRBJ2-2, with 11 bases aligning to TRBD2. Trimming took 3 bases from V and 7 from J; bases not matched to a gene: 11. Germline V CDR1 and CDR2: SGHRS, YFSETQ. The CDR3 covers 17 residues. CDR3 coding DNA: TGCGCCAGCAGCTGGATCATAGCGGGAGGGCCTAGCGGGGAGCTGTTTTTT. It specifies CASSWIIAGGPSGELFF.

The V call is TRBV7-9, the J call TRBJ2-2, with TRBD1 matching over 7 bases. The CDR3 runs to 15 residues. V lost 6 bases to trimming and J lost 5 bases; unmatched junction nucleotides: 9. Per the germline V gene, CDR1 is SEHNR and CDR2 is FQNEAQ (reference sequence). CDR3 bases: TGTGCCAGCAGTCCTCCCGGGACAGCGACCGGGGAGCTGTTTTTT. It yields the protein CASSPPGTATGELFF.

The chain has TRBV7-6 and TRBJ2-7; D may be TRBD2 (5 bases). CDR1 is SGHVS, CDR2 FNYEAQ, per germline. V was clipped by 1 base and J by 2 bases, with 12 bases between them. The CDR3 runs to 15 residues. The CDR3 loop is CASSLGRGTPYEQYF. CDR3 nucleotides: TGTGCCAGCAGCTTAGGTCGGGGTACTCCCTACGAGCAGTACTTC.

This chain links TRBV2 with TRBJ2-5, with 10 bases lining up with TRBD2. The length of the CDR3 is 14 residues. The V segment lost 3 bases and the J segment 3 bases; nucleotides outside the gene matches: 1. Germline V gene sequence: CDR1 SNHLY, CDR2 FYNNEI. The chain's CDR3 is CASSDLAGEETQYF. DNA for the CDR3: TGTGCCAGCAGTGACCTAGCGGGAGAAGAGACCCAGTACTTC.